A single sample is the source of the 4 T cell receptor beta chains below, sequenced in a study of shared clonotypes between healthy human individuals. Only in-frame clones appear in the TCRdb table, and some are missing; sequencing was by immunoSEQ multiplex PCR. Counted here are roughly 2,000,000 clones, approximately 95% occurring once; the ten biggest clones make up 1.2%. The naive CD8 subset, CD45RO-negative cells positively selected for CCR7, excluded terminally differentiated effector memory CD45RA+ cells. The sequenced sample consisted of naive CD8+ T cells sorted from blood. The receptors shown here come from a man aged 18 to 29 in good health.

The chain carries TRBV27 and TRBJ2-7; 11 bases map to TRBD2. The J segment lost 0 bases and the V segment lost 5 bases, leaving 6 bases of the junction unmatched. Germline-derived CDR1 and CDR2 are MNHEY and SMNVEV (reference sequence). The CDR3 runs to 16 residues. CDR3 in DNA: TGTGCCAGCAGTCCCCTAGCGGGGGGCCTCTCCTACGAGCAGTACTTC. Translated, it gives CASSPLAGGLSYEQYF.

As for this clone: Other nucleotide sequences from this sample produce the same CDR3. The chain is built from TRBV6-5 and TRBJ2-1; no clear D gene. Trimming removed 0 bases from V and 7 bases from J, with 7 bases in between. Germline CDR1 reads MNHEY; CDR2 reads SVGAGI. The CDR3 contains 13 residues. CDR3 region: CASSYSIGNEQFF. The CDR3 DNA sequence: TGTGCCAGCAGTTACTCGATAGGGAATGAGCAGTTCTTC.

This clone has just one count. In the same sample, other DNA sequences code for this CDR3. This chain links TRBV6-5 with TRBJ1-1, with no clear D. Looked up from germline, CDR1 is MNHEY and CDR2 is SVGAGI. Trimming pared 2 bases from V and 5 bases from J, leaving 9 bases between. The length of the CDR3 is 13 residues. CDR3 sequence reads: CASSYPGWTEAFF. CDR3 DNA: TGTGCCAGCAGTTACCCGGGGTGGACTGAAGCTTTCTTT.

The rearrangement uses TRBV9 and TRBJ2-5, with D possibly TRBD2 on 5 matching bases. From germline, CDR1 is SGDLS and CDR2 YYNGEE. The CDR3 loop spans 13 amino acids. The germline V and J ends were trimmed by 7 bases and 5 bases, with 15 bases remaining between them. CDR3 in amino acids: CASGGSLLETQYF. The CDR3 nucleotides read TGTGCCAGCGGCGGGTCCCTCTTGGAGACCCAGTACTTC.